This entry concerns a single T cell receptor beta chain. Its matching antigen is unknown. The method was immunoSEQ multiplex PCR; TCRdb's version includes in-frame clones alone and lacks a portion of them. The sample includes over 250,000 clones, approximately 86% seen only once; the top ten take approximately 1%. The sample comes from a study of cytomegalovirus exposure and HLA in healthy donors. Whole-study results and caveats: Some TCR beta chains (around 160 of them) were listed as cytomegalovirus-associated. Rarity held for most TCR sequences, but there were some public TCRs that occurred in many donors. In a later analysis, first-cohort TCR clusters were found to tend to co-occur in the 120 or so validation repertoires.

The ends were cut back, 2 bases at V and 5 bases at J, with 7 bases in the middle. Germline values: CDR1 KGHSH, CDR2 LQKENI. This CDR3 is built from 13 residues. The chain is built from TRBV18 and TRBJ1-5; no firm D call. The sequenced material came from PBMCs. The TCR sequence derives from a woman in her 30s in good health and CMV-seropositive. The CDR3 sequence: CASSPDLYQPQHF. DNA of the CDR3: TGTGCCAGCTCACCAGACCTTTATCAGCCCCAGCATTTT.